This entry concerns a single T cell receptor (beta chain). Its antigen is currently unknown. This sample was included in a study of T cell repertoires in cytomegalovirus infection. Study as a whole: Through public TCR beta signatures, both CMV infection and matching HLA type were indicated. Broader study findings: Summed frequency of shared TCR beta families picked out CMV carriers who also had the relevant HLA. CMV-specific HLA-C-restricted TCR beta clonotypes dominated the ex vivo response.

TCRdb analysed the reads with MiXCR anew, one entry per CDR3 protein. The sample includes about 130,000 distinct CDR3 sequences, about 10% of them seen just once. V was cut by 3 bases and J by 15 bases, with 14 bases left in between. The V gene's germline CDR1 is SGHVS and CDR2 FNYEAQ. The CDR3 loop spans 12 amino acids. The rearrangement joins TRBV7-6 to TRBJ1-4; D not certain. The sample comprised PBMCs. This clonotype was obtained from a human donor in good health (CMV status not recorded). Some clones in this sample may be carry-over from other donors' samples. DNA of the CDR3: TGTGCCAGCAGCTTGGGTGGACCGGAGGTGTTTTTT. Its protein product is CASSLGGPEVFF.